Following are 20 T cell receptor beta chains from one sample sequenced in a study of shared clonotypes between healthy human individuals. TCRdb keeps only in-frame clones here, not all; method: immunoSEQ multiplex PCR. This sample has some 1 million clones, with around 74% found just once. Sequenced: memory CD4+ T cells sorted from blood. This sample's subset: CD45RA-negative fraction. The receptors originated from a man between 18 and 35 years old in good health.

CDR3 DNA sequence: TGTGCCAGCACGCCCTCCCGGGACAGGGGGCGTCGCGAGCAGTACTTC. It encodes CASTPSRDRGRREQYF. This chain joins TRBV27 and TRBJ2-7, with TRBD1 matching over 12 bases. Germline V gives CDR1 MNHEY, CDR2 SMNVEV (reference sequence). The CDR3 extends over 16 amino acids. V trimming: 7 bases; J trimming: 6 bases; junction bases outside the gene matches: 13.

The rearrangement uses TRBV29-1 and TRBJ1-3; D call uncertain. Trimming took off 1 base at V and 4 bases at J, with 5 bases between the two ends. CDR3 length: 12 amino acids. Germline CDR1 SQVTM, CDR2 ANQGSEA. The CDR3, as DNA: TGCAGCGTTGAAGGGTTGGGAAACACCATATATTTT. The encoded protein is CSVEGLGNTIYF. Variable domain in full (rest from reference TRBV29-1 and TRBJ1-3): SAVISQKPSRDICQRGTSLTIQCQVDSQVTMMFWYRQQPGQSLTLIATANQGSEATYESGFVIDKFPISRPNLTFSTLTVSNMSPEDSSIYLCSVEGLGNTIYFGEGSWLTVV.

This chain joins TRBV5-4 and TRBJ1-1; 8 bases are a match to TRBD1. Trimming cost V 6 bases and J 4 bases; bases outside gene matches: 5. CDR3 length equals 13 residues. The germline CDR1 and CDR2 sequences are SGHNT and YYREEE (reference sequence). CDR3 DNA: TGTGCCAGCATCCAGGGGGCGAGCACTGAAGCTTTCTTT. As protein: CASIQGASTEAFF. Filled out from reference TRBV5-4 and TRBJ1-1, the complete variable domain reads ETGVTQSPTHLIKTRGQQVTLRCSSQSGHNTVSWYQQALGQGPQFIFQYYREEENGRGNFPPRFSGLQFPNYSSELNVNALELDDSALYLCASIQGASTEAFFGQGTRLTVV.

This chain connects TRBV5-1 to TRBJ2-2; the D gene is possibly TRBD2 (5 bases). The CDR3 is 13 residues long. The ends were cut back, 2 bases at V and 6 bases at J, with 8 bases in the middle. CDR1 is SGHRS, CDR2 YFSETQ, per germline. This CDR3 reads CASSLSRAGELFF. CDR3 nucleotides: TGCGCCAGCAGCTTATCGAGGGCCGGGGAGCTGTTTTTT.

The gene calls are TRBV6-1 and TRBJ2-5; 8 bases are shared with TRBD1. V shed 7 bases, J shed 6 bases, and the junction held 10 bases outside the gene matches. CDR1 is MNHNS, CDR2 SASEGT, per germline. The CDR3 has 14 amino acids. The CDR3, as DNA: TGTGCCAGCACCAAACAGGGGGTTGGGCAGACCCAGTACTTC. Amino acid sequence: CASTKQGVGQTQYF.

Points on this clone: Within the sample, other DNA sequences also encode this same CDR3. V and J are TRBV7-8 and TRBJ1-2; 11 nucleotides match TRBD1. The germline V gene encodes CDR1 SGHVS and CDR2 FQNEAQ. The CDR3 spans 15 residues. Unmatched junction bases numbered 1, after V lost 1 base and J lost 3 bases. The CDR3 region has the DNA TGTGCCAGCAGCTTAGGGACAGGGGGCGACTATGGCTACACCTTC. It yields the protein CASSLGTGGDYGYTF.

This chain connects TRBV19 to TRBJ1-6; 7 bases map to TRBD1. The CDR3 totals 15 residues. The trim removed 4 bases at V and 7 bases at J, leaving 7 bases unmatched. Per the germline V gene, CDR1 is LNHDA and CDR2 is SQIVND (reference sequence). The CDR3 DNA is TGTGCCAGTAGTAAAGCTGGGACAGCGAATTCACCCCTCCACTTT. It encodes CASSKAGTANSPLHF.

This chain connects TRBV19 to TRBJ1-3; D call uncertain. Deletions cut 7 bases from V and 4 bases from J, with 8 bases between. Germline lookup yields CDR1 LNHDA and CDR2 SQIVND (reference sequence). CDR3 length equals 12 residues. CDR3 amino acids: CASNGLGNTIYF. CDR3 sequence (DNA): TGTGCCAGTAATGGTCTGGGAAACACCATATATTTT.

The V call is TRBV30, the J call TRBJ1-1; D not certain. There are 11 residues in the CDR3. V was trimmed by 6 bases and J by 0 bases, leaving 5 bases between them. Germline values: CDR1 GTSNPN, CDR2 SVGIG (reference sequence). The CDR3 nucleotides are TGTGCCTGTTTGATGAACACTGAAGCTTTCTTT. This codes for CACLMNTEAFF.

This chain links TRBV5-1 with TRBJ2-1, with D possibly being TRBD2 (6 bases). The CDR3 loop spans 14 amino acids. Germline CDR1 and CDR2: SGHRS and YFSETQ. Trimming removed 0 bases from V and 8 bases from J, with 12 bases in between. CDR3 protein: CASSLGLVSHEQFF. DNA for the CDR3: TGCGCCAGCAGCTTGGGACTAGTATCCCATGAGCAGTTCTTC.

This chain connects TRBV7-2 to TRBJ2-1, with D possibly matching TRBD1 (5 bases). V was shortened by 5 bases and J by 6 bases, with 17 bases between the two germline ends. The CDR3 consists of 15 residues. Germline values: CDR1 SGHTA, CDR2 FQGNSA. The CDR3 coding sequence is TGTGCCAGCAGCCTTTCGTGGGGCCAGAGCAATGAGCAGTTCTTC. Residues: CASSLSWGQSNEQFF.

The chain couples TRBV11-2 to TRBJ1-2; D call uncertain. This CDR3 is 13 amino acids long. CDR1 and CDR2 from the germline V gene are SGHAT and FQNNGV. V lost 4 bases and J lost 8, with 14 bases in between. The CDR3, as DNA: TGTGCCAGCAGCTCTACCGGCCCCCTGGGCTACACCTTC. Translating it yields CASSSTGPLGYTF.

The chain couples TRBV28 to TRBJ2-5; D is possibly TRBD1 or TRBD2 (6 bases each). In germline, CDR1 is MDHEN, CDR2 SYDVKM. The CDR3 contains 13 residues. Trimming shortened V by 5 bases and J by 3 bases, and 10 bases separated the two germline ends. DNA for the CDR3: TGTGCCAGCAGTAGGGGGGCCAAAGAGACCCAGTACTTC. Encoded protein: CASSRGAKETQYF.

The chain carries TRBV4-1 and TRBJ1-6; no reliable D call. The CDR3 has 14 residues. In germline, CDR1 is MGHRA, CDR2 YSYEKL. Trimming pared 0 bases from V and 7 bases from J, leaving 7 bases between. The CDR3 sequence: CASSQDRDNSPLHF. The CDR3 nucleotides read TGCGCCAGCAGCCAAGACAGAGACAATTCACCCCTCCACTTT.

This chain uses TRBV9 with TRBJ1-3; D is uncertain. The CDR3 contains 18 residues. Trimming removed 4 bases at V and 0 bases at J, with 20 bases between. Germline V CDR1 and CDR2: SGDLS, YYNGEE. DNA of the CDR3: TGTGCCAGCAGCCCCAACATCCCGGCGGATTACTCTGGAAACACCATATATTTT. It codes for CASSPNIPADYSGNTIYF.

This rearrangement joins TRBV6-5 to TRBJ2-1, with 8 bases aligning to TRBD2. Germline V gene lookup returns CDR1 MNHEY and CDR2 SVGAGI. V gave up 4 bases and J gave up 4 bases; unmatched junction bases: 6. CDR3 length equals 15 residues. CDR3 DNA sequence: TGTGCCAGCAGTTCCGGGACTAGGATATACAATGAGCAGTTCTTC. Encoded protein: CASSSGTRIYNEQFF.

The genes are TRBV7-2 and TRBJ1-2; D is perhaps TRBD1 (6 bases). This CDR3 is 16 amino acids long. The V gene's germline CDR1 is SGHTA and CDR2 FQGNSA. V was cut by 1 base and J by 6 bases, with 18 bases left in between. The CDR3: CASSLGVVQGRDGYTF. CDR3 coding DNA: TGTGCCAGCAGCTTAGGGGTGGTCCAGGGGCGAGATGGCTACACCTTC.

This sequence joins TRBV10-2 and TRBJ2-7, with D possibly being TRBD1 or TRBD2 (5 bases each). V was clipped by 5 bases and J by 0 bases, with 11 bases between them. From germline, CDR1 is WSHSY and CDR2 SAAADI. This CDR3 spans 14 amino acids. The CDR3 is CASSRDRSSYEQYF. The CDR3 DNA follows: TGCGCCAGCAGTCGGGACCGAAGCTCCTACGAGCAGTACTTC.

This clone was seen more than once but under ten times. The chain recombines TRBV5-4 with TRBJ1-2, with 10 bases identical to TRBD1. Germline V gives CDR1 SGHNT, CDR2 YYREEE (reference sequence). CDR3 length: 15 amino acids. The trim removed 3 bases at V and 0 bases at J, leaving 2 bases unmatched. The CDR3 bases are TGTGCCAGCAGCTGGGACAGGGGCGCTAACTATGGCTACACCTTC. Its protein product is CASSWDRGANYGYTF.

The chain employs TRBV19 and TRBJ1-2; D uncertain. This CDR3 contains 12 residues. The germline CDR1 and CDR2 sequences are LNHDA and SQIVND (reference sequence). Trimming shortened V by 2 bases and J by 8 bases, and 9 bases separated the two germline ends. CDR3 DNA: TGTGCCAGTAGTATACAATCATTGGGCTACACCTTC. Amino acid sequence: CASSIQSLGYTF.